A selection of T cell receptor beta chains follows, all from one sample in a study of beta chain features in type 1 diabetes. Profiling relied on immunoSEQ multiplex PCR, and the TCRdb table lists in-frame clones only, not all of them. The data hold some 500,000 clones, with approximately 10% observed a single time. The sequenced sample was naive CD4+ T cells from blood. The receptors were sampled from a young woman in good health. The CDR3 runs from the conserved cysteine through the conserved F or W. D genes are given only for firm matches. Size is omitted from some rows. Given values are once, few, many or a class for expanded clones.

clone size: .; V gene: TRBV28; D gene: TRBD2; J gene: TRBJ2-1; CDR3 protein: CASSFRGEGNEQFF; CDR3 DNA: TGTGCCAGCAGTTTCCGGGGGGAGGGGAATGAGCAGTTCTTC
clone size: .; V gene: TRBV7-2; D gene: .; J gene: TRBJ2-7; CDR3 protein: CASSLSGSRYEQYF; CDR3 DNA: TGTGCCAGCAGCTTAAGCGGCTCCCGGTACGAGCAGTACTTC
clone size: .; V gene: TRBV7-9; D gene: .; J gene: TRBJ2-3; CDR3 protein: CASSLMPGADTQYF; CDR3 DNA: TGTGCCAGCAGCTTGATGCCGGGCGCAGATACGCAGTATTTT
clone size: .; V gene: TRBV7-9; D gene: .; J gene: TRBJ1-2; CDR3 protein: CASSPGQTYGYTF; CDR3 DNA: TGTGCCAGCAGCCCAGGACAGACCTATGGCTACACCTTC
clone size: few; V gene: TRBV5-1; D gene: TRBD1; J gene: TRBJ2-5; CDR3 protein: CASSLGYRGETQYF; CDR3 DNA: TGCGCCAGCAGCTTGGGATACAGGGGTGAGACCCAGTACTTC
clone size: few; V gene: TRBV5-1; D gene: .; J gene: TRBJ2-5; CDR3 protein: CASSDVGNQETQYF; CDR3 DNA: TGCGCCAGCAGCGATGTGGGAAATCAAGAGACCCAGTACTTC
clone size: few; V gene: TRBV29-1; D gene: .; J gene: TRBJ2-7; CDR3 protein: CSVDGDGLYEQYF; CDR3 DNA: TGCAGCGTTGACGGGGACGGGCTCTACGAGCAGTACTTC
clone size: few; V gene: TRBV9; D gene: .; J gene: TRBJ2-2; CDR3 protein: CASSVVTGANTGELFF; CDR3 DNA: TGTGCCAGCAGCGTAGTAACGGGAGCGAACACCGGGGAGCTGTTTTTT
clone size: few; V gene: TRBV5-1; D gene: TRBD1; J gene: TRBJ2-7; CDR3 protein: CASSSGTGGYEQYF; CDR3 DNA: TGCGCCAGCAGCTCCGGGACAGGGGGTTACGAGCAGTACTTC
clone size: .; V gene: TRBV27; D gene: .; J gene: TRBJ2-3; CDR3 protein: CASSWGNTDTQYF; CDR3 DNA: TGTGCCAGCAGTTGGGGAAACACAGATACGCAGTATTTT
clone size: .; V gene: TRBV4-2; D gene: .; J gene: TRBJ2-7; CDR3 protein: CASSPAPYEQYF; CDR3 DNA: TGTGCCAGCAGCCCTGCCCCCTACGAGCAGTACTTC
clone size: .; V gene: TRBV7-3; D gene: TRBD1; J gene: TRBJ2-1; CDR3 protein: CASSRTGTGWSNEQFF; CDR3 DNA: TGTGCCAGCAGTCGCACCGGGACAGGGTGGTCCAATGAGCAGTTCTTC
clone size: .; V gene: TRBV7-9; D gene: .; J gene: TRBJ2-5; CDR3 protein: CASSSSGGQVGKETQYF; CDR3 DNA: TGTGCCAGCAGCTCCTCGGGGGGACAAGTAGGGAAAGAGACCCAGTACTTC
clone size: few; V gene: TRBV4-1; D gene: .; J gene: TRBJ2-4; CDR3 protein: CASSHPTREGAKNIQYF; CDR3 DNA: TGCGCCAGCAGCCACCCTACTAGAGAAGGAGCCAAAAACATTCAGTACTTC
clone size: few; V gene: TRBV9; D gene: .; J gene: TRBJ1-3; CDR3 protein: CASSVGSPGNTIYF; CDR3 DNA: TGTGCCAGCAGCGTAGGGTCCCCTGGAAACACCATATATTTT
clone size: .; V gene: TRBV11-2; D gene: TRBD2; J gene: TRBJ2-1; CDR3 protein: CASSPRLANEQFF; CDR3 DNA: TGTGCCAGCAGCCCTCGACTAGCAAATGAGCAGTTCTTC
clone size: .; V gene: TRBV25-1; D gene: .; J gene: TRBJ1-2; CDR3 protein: CASSPTGGGDGYTF; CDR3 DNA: TGTGCCAGCAGCCCAACAGGAGGGGGTGATGGCTACACCTTC
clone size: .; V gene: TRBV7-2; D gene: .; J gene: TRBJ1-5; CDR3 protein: CASSRDKWQPQHF; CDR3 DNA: TGTGCCAGCAGCCGGGACAAATGGCAGCCCCAGCATTTT
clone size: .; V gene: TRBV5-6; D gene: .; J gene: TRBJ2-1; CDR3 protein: CASSLGGKQFF; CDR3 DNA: TGTGCCAGCAGCTTGGGTGGGAAGCAGTTCTTC
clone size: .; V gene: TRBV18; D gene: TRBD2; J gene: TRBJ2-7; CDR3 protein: CASSPGPVLGGRFPDEQYF; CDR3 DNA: TGTGCCAGCTCACCAGGACCAGTCCTGGGCGGGAGGTTTCCTGACGAGCAGTACTTC
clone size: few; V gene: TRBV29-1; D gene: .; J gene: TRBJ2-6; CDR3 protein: CSVSGGANVLTF; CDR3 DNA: TGCAGCGTTTCTGGTGGGGCCAACGTCCTGACTTTC
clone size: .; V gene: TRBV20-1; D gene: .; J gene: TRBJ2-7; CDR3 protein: CSARDVYEQYF; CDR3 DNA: TGCAGTGCTAGAGATGTCTACGAGCAGTACTTC
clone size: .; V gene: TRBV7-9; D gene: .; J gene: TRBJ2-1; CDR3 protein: CASSLVTEEQFF; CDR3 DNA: TGTGCCAGCAGCTTAGTAACGGAGGAGCAGTTCTTC
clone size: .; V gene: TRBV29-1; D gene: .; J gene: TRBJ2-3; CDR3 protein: CSVEGDTDTQYF; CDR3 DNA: TGCAGCGTTGAGGGGGATACAGATACGCAGTATTTT
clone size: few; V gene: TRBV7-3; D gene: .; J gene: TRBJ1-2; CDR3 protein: CASSKNGRDAYGYTF; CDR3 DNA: TGTGCCAGCAGCAAGAATGGGCGAGACGCCTATGGCTACACCTTC